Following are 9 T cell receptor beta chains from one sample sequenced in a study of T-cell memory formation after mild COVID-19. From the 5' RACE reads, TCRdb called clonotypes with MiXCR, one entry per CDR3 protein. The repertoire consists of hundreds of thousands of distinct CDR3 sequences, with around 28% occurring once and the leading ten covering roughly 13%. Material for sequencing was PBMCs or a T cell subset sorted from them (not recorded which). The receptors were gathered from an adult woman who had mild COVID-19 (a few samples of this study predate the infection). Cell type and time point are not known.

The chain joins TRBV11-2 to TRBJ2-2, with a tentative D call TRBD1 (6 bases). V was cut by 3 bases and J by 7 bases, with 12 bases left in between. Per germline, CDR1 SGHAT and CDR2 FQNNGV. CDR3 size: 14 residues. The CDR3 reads CASSFGRGSGELFF. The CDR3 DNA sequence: TGTGCCAGCAGCTTTGGCAGGGGAAGCGGGGAGCTGTTTTTT.

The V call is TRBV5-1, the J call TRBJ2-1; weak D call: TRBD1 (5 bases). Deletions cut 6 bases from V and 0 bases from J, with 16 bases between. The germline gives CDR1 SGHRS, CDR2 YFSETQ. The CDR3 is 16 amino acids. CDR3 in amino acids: CASNPYAGNSYNEQFF. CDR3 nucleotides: TGCGCCAGCAACCCGTATGCAGGGAACTCCTACAATGAGCAGTTCTTC.

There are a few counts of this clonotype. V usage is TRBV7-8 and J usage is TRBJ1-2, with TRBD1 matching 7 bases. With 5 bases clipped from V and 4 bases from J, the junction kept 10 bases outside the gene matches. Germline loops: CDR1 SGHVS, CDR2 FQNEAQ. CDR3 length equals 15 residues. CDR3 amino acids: CASSPTGGQSYGYTF. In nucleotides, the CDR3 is TGTGCCAGCAGCCCCACGGGGGGACAGAGCTATGGCTACACCTTC. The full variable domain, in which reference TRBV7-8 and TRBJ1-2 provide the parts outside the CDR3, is GAGVSQSPRYKVAKRGQDVALRCDPISGHVSLFWYQQALGQGPEFLTYFQNEAQLDKSGLPSDRFFAERPEGSVSTLKIQRTQQEDSAVYLCASSPTGGQSYGYTFGSGTRLTVV.

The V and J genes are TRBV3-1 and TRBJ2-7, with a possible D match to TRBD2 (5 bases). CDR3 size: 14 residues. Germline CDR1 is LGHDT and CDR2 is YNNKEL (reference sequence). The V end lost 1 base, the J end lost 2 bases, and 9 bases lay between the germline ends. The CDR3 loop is CASSQGTFTYEQYF. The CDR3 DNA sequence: TGTGCCAGCAGCCAAGGGACTTTTACCTACGAGCAGTACTTC.

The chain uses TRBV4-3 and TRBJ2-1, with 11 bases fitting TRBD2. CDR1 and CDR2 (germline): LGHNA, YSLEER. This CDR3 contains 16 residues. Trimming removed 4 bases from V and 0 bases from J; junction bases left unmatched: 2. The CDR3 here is CASSRGLAGSYNEQFF. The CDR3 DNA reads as TGCGCCAGCAGCCGAGGACTAGCGGGCTCCTACAATGAGCAGTTCTTC.

In DNA, the CDR3 is TGTGCCAGCAGCCAAGTTGCCGGGGGTGAGCAGTACTTC. Translating it yields CASSQVAGGEQYF. The chain employs TRBV3-1 and TRBJ2-7, with D perhaps TRBD2 (6 bases). Trimming pared 1 base from V and 7 bases from J, leaving 11 bases between. Germline loops: CDR1 LGHDT, CDR2 YNNKEL (reference sequence). CDR3 length: 13 amino acids.

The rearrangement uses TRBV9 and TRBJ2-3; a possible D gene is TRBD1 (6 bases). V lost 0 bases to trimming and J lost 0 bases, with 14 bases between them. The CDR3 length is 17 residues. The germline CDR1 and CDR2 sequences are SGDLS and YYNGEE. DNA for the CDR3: TGTGCCAGCAGCGTAGCGCCCACAGGGAGAAGCACAGATACGCAGTATTTT. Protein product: CASSVAPTGRSTDTQYF.

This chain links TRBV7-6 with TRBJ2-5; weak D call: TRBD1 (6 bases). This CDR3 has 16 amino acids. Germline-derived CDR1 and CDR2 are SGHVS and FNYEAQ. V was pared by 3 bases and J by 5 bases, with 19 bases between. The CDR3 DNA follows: TGTGCCAGCAGCTTGGGGGCCGTTATGTCCGTTGAGACCCAGTACTTC. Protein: CASSLGAVMSVETQYF.

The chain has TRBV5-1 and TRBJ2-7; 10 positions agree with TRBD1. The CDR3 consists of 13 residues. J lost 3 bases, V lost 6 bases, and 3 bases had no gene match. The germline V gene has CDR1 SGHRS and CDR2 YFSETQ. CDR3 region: CASKTGGSYEQYF. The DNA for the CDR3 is TGCGCCAGCAAGACAGGGGGCAGCTACGAGCAGTACTTC.